Shown below are 25 T cell receptor beta chains from a single sample sequenced in a study of shared clonotypes between healthy human individuals. Libraries were prepared by immunoSEQ multiplex PCR; TCRdb keeps only in-frame clonotypes and omits some of them. The repertoire includes approximately 340,000 clones, around 67% of them detected once, and 10% sits in the top ten. The sequencing input was memory CD4+ T cells sorted from blood. As for subset: CD45RA-negative fraction. Source of these receptors: a man aged 25 to 40 in good health.

This rearrangement joins TRBV7-3 to TRBJ2-3; no firm D call. The V gene's germline CDR1 is SGHTA and CDR2 FQGTGA. Trimming removed 5 bases at V and 0 bases at J, with 15 bases between. The CDR3 loop spans 16 amino acids. CDR3 sequence: CASSPMAATSTDTQYF. The CDR3 DNA is TGTGCCAGCAGCCCTATGGCAGCGACAAGCACAGATACGCAGTATTTT.

The rearrangement links TRBV4-1 to TRBJ2-1, with TRBD2 identical over 8 bases. The CDR3 extends over 18 amino acids. V gave up 0 bases and J gave up 5 bases; unmatched junction bases: 12. The germline V gene has CDR1 MGHRA and CDR2 YSYEKL. The CDR3 protein is CASSQEGPWTSSHNEQFF. The CDR3 bases are TGCGCCAGCAGCCAAGAGGGACCGTGGACTAGCAGTCACAATGAGCAGTTCTTC.

This chain connects TRBV19 to TRBJ2-1, with 12 bases that match TRBD2. Trimming removed 6 bases from V and 7 bases from J; junction bases left unmatched: 7. Germline-derived CDR1 and CDR2 are LNHDA and SQIVND (reference sequence). The CDR3 is 15 amino acids. The CDR3 protein is CASSPTSGSKNEQFF. DNA for the CDR3: TGTGCCAGTAGCCCGACTAGCGGGAGTAAGAATGAGCAGTTCTTC.

The V and J genes are TRBV2 and TRBJ2-2, with 8 bases lining up with TRBD2. Germline V CDR1 and CDR2: SNHLY, FYNNEI. The CDR3 covers 13 residues. V shed 7 bases and J 6 bases; nucleotides not matched to a gene: 4. DNA for the CDR3: TGTGCCAGCACCCTGCGGGGGGCCGGGGAGCTGTTTTTT. Amino acid sequence: CASTLRGAGELFF.

This chain uses TRBV7-8 with TRBJ2-4; D is possibly TRBD1 (5 bases). Germline V gene sequence: CDR1 SGHVS, CDR2 FQNEAQ. The CDR3 sequence is 15 residues long. Trimming pared 2 bases from V and 6 bases from J, leaving 14 bases between. CDR3 sequence (DNA): TGTGCCAGCAGCTTAAGTGCAACAGGCGGAAACATTCAGTACTTC. Translated, it gives CASSLSATGGNIQYF.

The J gene is TRBJ2-5, the V gene TRBV11-2; no reliable D call. The CDR3 is 15 residues long. Trimming cost V 1 base and J 3 bases, with 12 bases left between them. CDR1 SGHAT and CDR2 FQNNGV come from the germline V gene. CDR3 DNA: TGTGCCAGCAGCTTAGGGGTTTCAAAAGAAGAGACCCAGTACTTC. Its translation is CASSLGVSKEETQYF. Together with reference TRBV11-2 and TRBJ2-5, the CDR3 gives the full variable domain: EAGVAQSPRYKIIEKRQSVAFWCNPISGHATLYWYQQILGQGPKLLIQFQNNGVVDDSQLPKDRFSAERLKGVDSTLKIQPAKLEDSAVYLCASSLGVSKEETQYFGPGTRLLVL.

This clone was detected ten times or more. Other DNA sequences in the same sample also yield this CDR3. The J gene is TRBJ2-7, the V gene TRBV11-3; TRBD2 might be the D (6 bases). The CDR3 is 13 amino acids. Trimming removed 2 bases from V and 5 bases from J, with 10 bases in between. Germline V gene sequence: CDR1 SGHNT, CDR2 YENEEA. The CDR3 DNA sequence: TGTGCCAGCAGCTTATTTTGGGGGGACGAGCAGTACTTC. Translating gives CASSLFWGDEQYF.

V gene TRBV14 combines with J gene TRBJ1-3; D unclear. V was pared by 2 bases and J by 0 bases, with 11 bases between. CDR1 SGHDN and CDR2 FVKESK come from the germline V gene. CDR3 length: 16 residues. The DNA for the CDR3 is TGTGCCAGCAGCCAAAAATGGACCCTCTCTGGAAACACCATATATTTT. Its protein product is CASSQKWTLSGNTIYF. The full variable domain, with the rest looked up from reference TRBV14 and TRBJ1-3, is EAGVTQFPSHSVIEKGQTVTLRCDPISGHDNLYWYRRVMGKEIKFLLHFVKESKQDESGMPNNRFLAERTGGTYSTLKVQPAELEDSGVYFCASSQKWTLSGNTIYFGEGSWLTVV.

The chain carries TRBV7-2 and TRBJ1-2; 8 nucleotides line up with TRBD1. The germline gives CDR1 SGHTA, CDR2 FQGNSA. This CDR3 has 16 residues. Unmatched junction bases numbered 16, after V lost 3 bases and J lost 10 bases. CDR3 in amino acids: CASSLENRGADRDYTF. CDR3 coding DNA: TGTGCCAGCAGCTTGGAGAACAGGGGGGCTGACCGTGACTACACCTTC.

The CDR3 DNA is TGTGCCAGCAGAACTTCCTTAGCGGGAGAGACCCAGTACTTC. Translating gives CASRTSLAGETQYF. The chain combines TRBV6-5 with TRBJ2-5; 7 bases align to TRBD2. CDR1 and CDR2 from the germline V gene are MNHEY and SVGAGI. The CDR3 is made up of 14 amino acids. V dropped 6 bases and J dropped 4; count of bases not matched to a gene: 8.

The chain uses TRBV6-6 and TRBJ2-3, with D perhaps TRBD2 (5 bases). The V end was cut by 0 bases, the J end by 1 base, with 11 bases between. Germline-derived CDR1 and CDR2 are MNHNY and SVGAGI (reference sequence). This CDR3 is built from 16 residues. The DNA of the CDR3 is TGTGCCAGCAGTTACTCGAGGGAGTTCGGCACAGATACGCAGTATTTT. This translates into CASSYSREFGTDTQYF.

This clone was recorded at least ten times. The rearrangement joins TRBV9 to TRBJ2-1; TRBD2 matches at 8 bases. The V gene's germline CDR1 is SGDLS and CDR2 YYNGEE. CDR3 length: 15 amino acids. V shed 3 bases, J shed 2 bases, and the junction held 4 bases outside the gene matches. CDR3 bases: TGTGCCAGCAGCGGAATAGCGGGACCCTACAATGAGCAGTTCTTC. Translation gives CASSGIAGPYNEQFF.

The gene calls are TRBV15 and TRBJ2-7; 7 bases line up with TRBD1. Germline loops: CDR1 LNHNV, CDR2 YYDKDF (reference sequence). This CDR3 has 13 amino acids. The V segment lost 1 base and the J segment 4 bases; nucleotides outside the gene matches: 1. The CDR3 sequence is CATSRVQGYEQYF. CDR3 DNA: TGTGCCACCAGCAGAGTACAGGGGTACGAGCAGTACTTC.

The chain joins TRBV11-3 to TRBJ2-3, with 7 bases lining up with TRBD1. V was clipped by 4 bases and J by 2 bases; unmatched bases: 9. Per the germline V gene, CDR1 is SGHNT and CDR2 is YENEEA. This CDR3 is 16 amino acids long. The CDR3 DNA reads as TGTGCCAGCAGCTCGTCGACCGGGACAGTCACAGATACGCAGTATTTT. The encoded protein is CASSSSTGTVTDTQYF.

The CDR3 here is CASSLSQDQPQHF. CDR3 coding DNA: TGTGCCAGCAGCTTATCTCAGGATCAGCCCCAGCATTTT. The chain combines TRBV11-2 with TRBJ1-5; D uncertain. V lost 2 bases and J lost 5, with 7 bases in between. Germline CDR1 is SGHAT and CDR2 is FQNNGV. The CDR3 spans 13 residues.

The chain joins TRBV28 to TRBJ2-7, with 8 nucleotides matching TRBD1. The V and J ends lost 5 bases and 3 bases, in that order; junction bases with no gene match: 9. The germline gives CDR1 MDHEN, CDR2 SYDVKM. The CDR3 contains 15 residues. The CDR3 sequence: CASSTTEQGVYEQYF. CDR3 coding DNA: TGTGCCAGCAGTACTACCGAACAGGGGGTCTACGAGCAGTACTTC.

This chain connects TRBV5-4 to TRBJ2-1; D unclear. The germline gives CDR1 SGHNT, CDR2 YYREEE (reference sequence). V was cut by 0 bases and J by 3 bases, with 13 bases left in between. This CDR3 contains 16 residues. The CDR3 protein is CASSLVGPTLYNEQFF. In nucleotides, the CDR3 is TGTGCCAGCAGCTTGGTAGGGCCCACACTCTACAATGAGCAGTTCTTC.

This clone was observed a handful of times. The chain joins TRBV5-1 to TRBJ2-7, with D possibly matching TRBD1 (5 bases). Trimming removed 0 bases at V and 2 bases at J, with 6 bases between. Germline CDR1 and CDR2: SGHRS and YFSETQ. The CDR3 consists of 13 residues. The CDR3 bases are TGCGCCAGCAGCTTGGAAGGGGCCTACGAGCAGTACTTC. This encodes CASSLEGAYEQYF.

This clone was seen a single time. The V gene is TRBV5-4, the J gene TRBJ2-7, with TRBD2 matching 11 bases. V trimming: 4 bases; J trimming: 5 bases; junction bases outside the gene matches: 5. The CDR3 has 14 amino acids. Germline values: CDR1 SGHNT, CDR2 YYREEE (reference sequence). In nucleotides, the CDR3 is TGTGCCAGCAGCCATAGCGGGAGGGCCGACGAGCAGTACTTC. Translation: CASSHSGRADEQYF.

The chain has TRBV7-9 and TRBJ2-7; 7 bases align to TRBD1. V shed 5 bases and J 4 bases; nucleotides not matched to a gene: 11. CDR1 SEHNR and CDR2 FQNEAQ come from the germline V gene (reference sequence). This CDR3 spans 15 amino acids. The CDR3 sequence: CASSPSGTAGYEQYF. The DNA for the CDR3 is TGTGCCAGCAGCCCGTCCGGGACAGCCGGGTACGAGCAGTACTTC.

The chain joins TRBV6-5 to TRBJ1-5, with D perhaps matching TRBD1 (5 bases). Trimming cost V 6 bases and J 7 bases, with 13 bases left between them. The CDR3 has 13 amino acids. Per germline, CDR1 MNHEY and CDR2 SVGAGI. DNA for the CDR3: TGTGCCAGCAGCCATTCAGGGTTGCAGCCCCAGCATTTT. This sequence encodes CASSHSGLQPQHF.

The V gene is TRBV28, the J gene TRBJ2-7, with D unresolved. This CDR3 contains 12 residues. Germline CDR1 MDHEN, CDR2 SYDVKM. Trimming stripped 6 bases from V and 7 bases from J, with 13 bases between. As DNA, the CDR3 is TGTGCCAGCAGCCCCTTTATGGGGGAGCAGTACTTC. Residues: CASSPFMGEQYF. Full variable domain (rest looked up from reference TRBV28 and TRBJ2-7): DVKVTQSSRYLVKRTGEKVFLECVQDMDHENMFWYRQDPGLGLRLIYFSYDVKMKEKGDIPEGYSVSREKKERFSLILESASTNQTSMYLCASSPFMGEQYFGPGTRLTVT.

The chain has TRBV7-8 and TRBJ2-1, with unresolved D. This CDR3 spans 11 amino acids. Germline CDR1 reads SGHVS; CDR2 reads FQNEAQ. Trimming removed 5 bases at V and 9 bases at J, with 8 bases between. The CDR3 loop is CASSPSSEQFF. The CDR3 nucleotides read TGTGCCAGCAGCCCATCTAGTGAGCAGTTCTTC.

The rearrangement uses TRBV11-2 and TRBJ2-7; D perhaps matches TRBD1 (6 bases). Germline V CDR1 and CDR2: SGHAT, FQNNGV. Trimming shortened V by 6 bases and J by 6 bases, and 12 bases separated the two germline ends. The CDR3 is 12 residues long. The CDR3 protein is CASRVGAGEQYF. The CDR3, as DNA: TGTGCCAGCAGGGTGGGGGCAGGCGAGCAGTACTTC.

With respect to this clone: A read error may explain this, as a much larger clone is one base away. Other DNA sequences within the sample encode an identical CDR3. The V gene is TRBV27, the J gene TRBJ2-2, with D unresolved. The CDR3 has 12 residues. V lost 5 bases, J lost 1 base, and 2 bases lay in between. Per the germline V gene, CDR1 is MNHEY and CDR2 is SMNVEV (reference sequence). The CDR3 protein is CASSQNTGELFF. Written as DNA, the CDR3 is TGTGCCAGCAGTCAGAACACCGGGGAGCTGTTTTTT.